This passage covers 11 T cell receptor beta chains from one sample sequenced in a study of T cell clonality in common variable immunodeficiency. Study-wide results and limits: Common variable immunodeficiency TCR beta sequences reportedly had fewer deletions and N-nucleotide insertions.

Libraries were prepared by immunoSEQ multiplex PCR; TCRdb keeps only in-frame clonotypes and omits some of them. The specimen has just under 20,000 clones, none found just once. Antigen specificity for these receptors is unknown. Sequencing used peripheral blood mononuclear cells. These receptors were collected from a human donor with common variable immunodeficiency.

Comments on this clone: It may be a read error: a sequence one base away is much more abundant. Read coverage stops 3 residues before the CDR3 terminus; the germline J gene supplies the remainder. This chain uses TRBV7-6 with TRBJ1-5; maybe TRBD1 (5 bases). Trimming pared 1 base from V and 2 bases from J, leaving 6 bases between. Per the germline V gene, CDR1 is SGHVS and CDR2 is FNYEAQ. The CDR3 has 14 residues. CDR3 in amino acids: CASSLVGGNQPQHF. CDR3 DNA (partial): TGTGCCAGCAGCTTAGTAGGGGGCAATCAGCCC. The whole variable domain, remainder taken from reference TRBV7-6 and TRBJ1-5, is GAGVSQSPRYKVTKRGQDVALRCDPISGHVSLYWYRQALGQGPEFLTYFNYEAQQDKSGLPNDRFSAERPEGSISTLTIQRTEQRDSAMYRCASSLVGGNQPQHFGDGTRLSIL.

This clone was seen repeatedly, ten times or more. The CDR3 end is not reached by the read, which stops 3 residues before it; the germline J gene fills it in. The chain employs TRBV20-1 and TRBJ2-3; TRBD2 agrees at 9 bases. This CDR3 spans 16 amino acids. The J segment lost 7 bases and the V segment lost 0 bases, leaving 11 bases of the junction unmatched. Looked up from germline, CDR1 is DFQATT and CDR2 is SNEGSKA (reference sequence). This CDR3 is CSARDHWTSAENTQYF. The DNA read from the CDR3 is TGCAGTGCTAGAGATCACTGGACTAGCGCAGAGAATACG.

The table lists this clone with a few counts. The sequenced CDR3 bases are TGCAGTGCGGCCGAGGGGGCTGGGTACGAG. Encoded protein: CSAAEGAGYE. The whole CDR3 protein reads CSAAEGAGYEQYF. The chain is built from TRBV20-1 and TRBJ2-7; 7 nucleotides match TRBD1. From the germline J gene comes the end of the CDR3, since the read stops 3 residues before it. CDR1 and CDR2 from the germline V gene are DFQATT and SNEGSKA (reference sequence). The CDR3 covers 13 residues. V was pared by 6 bases and J by 4 bases, with 9 bases of the junction left unmatched.

Of note for this clone: The read stops 3 residues short of the end of the CDR3; the missing end is completed from the germline J gene. V usage is TRBV5-1 and J usage is TRBJ2-7; TRBD2 matches at 7 bases. The CDR3 contains 14 residues. Trimming removed 0 bases from V and 4 bases from J; junction bases left unmatched: 4. Germline loops: CDR1 SGHRS, CDR2 YFSETQ. The chain's CDR3 is CASSLEGSGYEQYF. The sequenced CDR3 bases are TGCGCCAGCAGCTTGGAGGGTAGCGGGTACGAG.

This clone was detected many times. The read ends 3 residues early relative to the CDR3; the germline J gene fills the gap. The genes are TRBV20-1 and TRBJ1-1, with a possible D match to TRBD1 (5 bases). The CDR3 runs 15 residues. V lost 2 bases, J lost 5 bases, and 18 bases lay in between. Germline V lookup: CDR1 DFQATT, CDR2 SNEGSKA (reference sequence). CDR3 sequence reads: CSARPGLGGNTEAFF. The covered CDR3 bases are TGCAGTGCTAGACCGGGACTTGGGGGGAATACTGAA.

Ten or more counts support this clone. Read sequence stops 3 residues before the CDR3 end, and the germline J gene provides the missing end. The rearrangement links TRBV18 to TRBJ2-3; TRBD2 aligns across 8 bases. Per the germline V gene, CDR1 is KGHSH and CDR2 is LQKENI. V shed 0 bases, J shed 2 bases, and the junction held 1 base outside the gene matches. The CDR3 spans 15 residues. The sequenced part of the CDR3 DNA is TGTGCCAGCTCACCACCTAGCGGGGCCACAGATACG. It specifies CASSPPSGATDT. The entire CDR3 protein is CASSPPSGATDTQYF.

This clone occurred a few times. The sequence runs out 3 residues before the end of the CDR3; the remainder is reconstructed from the germline J gene. This chain links TRBV7-9 with TRBJ1-1; no definite D call. V lost 1 base, J lost 1 base, and 4 bases lay in between. Germline assignment: CDR1 SEHNR and CDR2 FQNEAQ (reference sequence). This CDR3 contains 13 residues. CDR3 sequence: CASSLEGNTEAFF. Incomplete CDR3 DNA: TGTGCCAGCAGCTTAGAGGGGAACACTGAA.

This clone occurred many times. The CDR3 end is not reached by the read, which stops 3 residues before it; the germline J gene fills it in. This chain connects TRBV18 to TRBJ2-1, with TRBD2 as a possible D gene (6 bases). V was cut by 9 bases and J by 7 bases, with 19 bases left in between. This CDR3 region has 14 residues. Germline CDR1 and CDR2: KGHSH and LQKENI. The chain's CDR3 is CASTGLPMGNEQFF. The sequenced part of the CDR3 DNA is TGTGCCAGTACGGGACTCCCTATGGGGAATGAG.

In this sample, this clone turned up many times. The CDR3 goes on 3 residues after the read ends, and that part is filled in from the germline J gene. This chain links TRBV7-2 with TRBJ2-2; tentatively, D is TRBD2 (5 bases). CDR1 is SGHTA, CDR2 FQGNSA, per germline. The CDR3 contains 12 residues. V was trimmed by 2 bases and J by 8 bases, leaving 6 bases between them. The CDR3 loop reads CASSLPGGELFF. The CDR3 bases that were read are TGTGCCAGCAGCTTACCGGGGGGGGAG.

This clone was recorded at least ten times. The read is 3 residues too short to cover the CDR3 end, so that end is filled in from the germline J gene. The chain is built from TRBV20-1 and TRBJ2-5; 8 bases agree with TRBD1. CDR3 length: 16 amino acids. The ends lost 2 bases at V and 2 bases at J; junction bases unmatched: 10. CDR1 is DFQATT, CDR2 SNEGSKA, per germline (reference sequence). The CDR3 loop reads CSARPLGQGGQETQYF. The sequenced CDR3 bases are TGCAGTGCTAGACCCCTCGGACAGGGTGGGCAAGAGACC.

At least ten counts were recorded for this clone. Read sequence stops 3 residues before the CDR3 end, and the germline J gene provides the missing end. The chain uses TRBV10-1 and TRBJ1-2, with D possibly matching TRBD1 (5 bases). Germline V gene lookup returns CDR1 WNHNN and CDR2 SYGVQD (reference sequence). The length of the CDR3 is 12 residues. The CDR3: CAILGCQGGYTF. Partial CDR3 DNA: TGCGCCATCTTGGGTTGTCAGGGAGGC.